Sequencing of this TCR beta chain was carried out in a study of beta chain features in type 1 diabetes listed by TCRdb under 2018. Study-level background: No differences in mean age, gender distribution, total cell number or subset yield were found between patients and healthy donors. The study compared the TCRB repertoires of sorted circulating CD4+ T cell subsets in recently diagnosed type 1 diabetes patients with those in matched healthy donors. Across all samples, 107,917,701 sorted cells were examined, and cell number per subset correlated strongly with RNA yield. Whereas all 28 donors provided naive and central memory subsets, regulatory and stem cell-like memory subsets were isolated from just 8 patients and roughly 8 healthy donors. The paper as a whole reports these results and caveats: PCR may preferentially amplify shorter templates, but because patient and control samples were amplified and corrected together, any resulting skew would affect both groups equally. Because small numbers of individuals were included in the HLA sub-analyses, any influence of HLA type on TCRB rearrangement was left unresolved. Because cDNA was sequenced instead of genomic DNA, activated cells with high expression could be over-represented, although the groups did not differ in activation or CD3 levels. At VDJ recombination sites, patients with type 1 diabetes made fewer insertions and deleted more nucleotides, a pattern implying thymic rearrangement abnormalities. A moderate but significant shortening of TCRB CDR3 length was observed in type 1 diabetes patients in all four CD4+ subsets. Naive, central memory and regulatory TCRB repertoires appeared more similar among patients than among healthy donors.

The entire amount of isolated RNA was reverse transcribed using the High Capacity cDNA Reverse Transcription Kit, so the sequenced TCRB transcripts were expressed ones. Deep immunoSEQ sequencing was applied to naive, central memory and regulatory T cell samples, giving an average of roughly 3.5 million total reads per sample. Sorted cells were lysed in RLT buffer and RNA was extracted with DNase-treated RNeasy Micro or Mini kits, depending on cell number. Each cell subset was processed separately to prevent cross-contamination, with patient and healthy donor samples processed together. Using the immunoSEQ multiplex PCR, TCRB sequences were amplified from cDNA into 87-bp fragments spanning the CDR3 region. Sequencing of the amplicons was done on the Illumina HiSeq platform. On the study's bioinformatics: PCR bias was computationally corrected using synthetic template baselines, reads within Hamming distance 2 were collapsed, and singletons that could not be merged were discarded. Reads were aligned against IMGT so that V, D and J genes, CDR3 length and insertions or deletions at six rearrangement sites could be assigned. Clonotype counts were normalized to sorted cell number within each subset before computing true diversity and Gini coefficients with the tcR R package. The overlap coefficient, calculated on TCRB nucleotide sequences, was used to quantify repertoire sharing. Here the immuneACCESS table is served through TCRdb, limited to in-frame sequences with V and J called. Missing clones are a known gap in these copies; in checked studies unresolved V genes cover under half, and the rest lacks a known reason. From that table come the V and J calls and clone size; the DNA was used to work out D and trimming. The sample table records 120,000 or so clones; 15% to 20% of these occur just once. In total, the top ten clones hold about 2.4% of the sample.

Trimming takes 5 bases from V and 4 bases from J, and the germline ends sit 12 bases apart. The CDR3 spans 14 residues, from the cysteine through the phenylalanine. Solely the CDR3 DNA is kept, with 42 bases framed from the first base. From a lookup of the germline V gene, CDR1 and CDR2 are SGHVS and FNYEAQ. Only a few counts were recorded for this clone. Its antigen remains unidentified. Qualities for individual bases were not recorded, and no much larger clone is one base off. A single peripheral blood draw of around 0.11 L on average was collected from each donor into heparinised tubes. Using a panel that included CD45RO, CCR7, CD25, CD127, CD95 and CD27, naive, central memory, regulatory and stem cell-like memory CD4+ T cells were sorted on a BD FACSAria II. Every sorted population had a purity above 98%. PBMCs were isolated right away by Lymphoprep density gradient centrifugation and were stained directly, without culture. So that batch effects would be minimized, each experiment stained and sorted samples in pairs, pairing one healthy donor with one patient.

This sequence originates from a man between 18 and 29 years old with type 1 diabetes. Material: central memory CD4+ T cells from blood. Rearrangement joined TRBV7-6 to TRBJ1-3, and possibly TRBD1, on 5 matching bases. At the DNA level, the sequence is TGTGCCAGCAGCCGCGGATGGGGCGGAAACACCATATATTTT. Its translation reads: CASSRGWGGNTIYF. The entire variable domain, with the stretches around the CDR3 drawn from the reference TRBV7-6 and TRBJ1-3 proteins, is GAGVSQSPRYKVTKRGQDVALRCDPISGHVSLYWYRQALGQGPEFLTYFNYEAQQDKSGLPNDRFSAERPEGSISTLTIQRTEQRDSAMYRCASSRGWGGNTIYFGEGSWLTVV.